The next 7 T cell receptor beta chains were all read from a single sample in a study of CD8+ T cells in alopecia areata. Extraction of RNA preceded its reverse transcription into cDNA, which served as the sequencing template. TCRdb's table, derived via immunoSEQ multiplex PCR, lists solely in-frame clones and lacks some. This table has 90,000 to 120,000 clones, roughly 89% appearing once. Sample treatment: oral pan-JAK inhibitor, 5-10 mg twice daily. The sample here was CD8+ T cells sorted from blood, taken at week 24, from a patient treated with tofacitinib. These receptor sequences come from a human donor with alopecia areata.

V and J are TRBV9 and TRBJ2-1; 8 bases map to TRBD2. Germline V lookup: CDR1 SGDLS, CDR2 YYNGEE. The CDR3 contains 17 residues. V shed 0 bases and J 4 bases; nucleotides not matched to a gene: 9. The CDR3 reads CASSVAGGSGAYNEQFF. DNA for the CDR3: TGTGCCAGCAGCGTAGCGGGGGGTAGCGGGGCATACAATGAGCAGTTCTTC. Looking up the rest from reference TRBV9 and TRBJ2-1 gives the full variable domain: DSGVTQTPKHLITATGQRVTLRCSPRSGDLSVYWYQQSLDQGLQFLIQYYNGEERAKGNILERFSAQQFPDLHSELNLSSLELGDSALYFCASSVAGGSGAYNEQFFGPGTRLTVL.

This clone was seen only a few times. The gene calls are TRBV29-1 and TRBJ2-1; TRBD1 is a possible D gene (6 bases). Germline V gives CDR1 SQVTM, CDR2 ANQGSEA. The CDR3 runs to 12 residues. V was shortened by 6 bases and J by 9 bases, with 15 bases between the two germline ends. CDR3: CSVLERDTEQFF. CDR3 sequence (DNA): TGCAGCGTCCTTGAGAGGGACACTGAGCAGTTCTTC.

V usage is TRBV5-4 and J usage is TRBJ2-7; possibly TRBD2 for D (5 bases). The CDR3 covers 12 residues. Trimming cost V 0 bases and J 7 bases, with 8 bases left between them. Germline assignment: CDR1 SGHNT and CDR2 YYREEE (reference sequence). The CDR3 DNA is TGTGCCAGCAGCTTGGATGGGAGTGAGCAGTACTTC. Its protein product is CASSLDGSEQYF. Full variable domain (rest looked up from reference TRBV5-4 and TRBJ2-7): ETGVTQSPTHLIKTRGQQVTLRCSSQSGHNTVSWYQQALGQGPQFIFQYYREEENGRGNFPPRFSGLQFPNYSSELNVNALELDDSALYLCASSLDGSEQYFGPGTRLTVT.

This rearrangement joins TRBV5-1 to TRBJ1-1; 7 nucleotides agree with TRBD1. The CDR3 covers 13 residues. V lost 5 bases to trimming and J lost 5 bases; unmatched junction nucleotides: 6. Germline V gene data show CDR1 as SGHRS and CDR2 as YFSETQ. The CDR3: CASSHRGETEAFF. DNA of the CDR3: TGCGCCAGCAGTCACAGGGGAGAGACTGAAGCTTTCTTT. The full variable domain, its missing parts supplied by reference TRBV5-1 and TRBJ1-1, is KAGVTQTPRYLIKTRGQQVTLSCSPISGHRSVSWYQQTPGQGLQFLFEYFSETQRNKGNFPGRFSGRQFSNSRSEMNVSTLELGDSALYLCASSHRGETEAFFGQGTRLTVV.

V usage is TRBV2 and J usage is TRBJ1-5; unclear D gene. The germline gives CDR1 SNHLY, CDR2 FYNNEI. The CDR3 has 15 residues. V was pared by 2 bases and J by 2 bases, with 10 bases between. The CDR3 nucleotides are TGTGCCAGCAGTGAAACGGGCACGGGCAATCAGCCCCAGCATTTT. Its translation: CASSETGTGNQPQHF.

This chain links TRBV7-2 with TRBJ1-1; D possibly corresponds to TRBD1 (5 bases). From germline, CDR1 is SGHTA and CDR2 FQGNSA. This CDR3 is 14 amino acids long. V was clipped by 3 bases and J by 1 base, with 9 bases between them. The CDR3 bases are TGTGCCAGCAGCTTGGGACGGTGGAACACTGAAGCTTTCTTT. It encodes CASSLGRWNTEAFF. The variable domain in full, completed from reference TRBV7-2 and TRBJ1-1, reads GAGVSQSPSNKVTEKGKDVELRCDPISGHTALYWYRQSLGQGLEFLIYFQGNSAPDKSGLPSDRFSAERTGGSVSTLTIQRTQQEDSAVYLCASSLGRWNTEAFFGQGTRLTVV.

V usage is TRBV5-1 and J usage is TRBJ1-4; 7 bases fit TRBD1. CDR3 size: 15 residues. Germline V gene sequence: CDR1 SGHRS, CDR2 YFSETQ. With V trimmed by 3 bases and J by 5 bases, 7 bases remained unmatched. The CDR3 DNA is TGCGCCAGCAGCTCCGGTGACAGGGCCAATGAAAAACTGTTTTTT. Protein product: CASSSGDRANEKLFF.